This T cell receptor beta chain was found in a study of glioma-infiltrating T cells. Findings and limits, study-wide: Above-expected tissue-blood divergence occurred in all gliomas, most in low-grade ones. Tissue and blood shared very few CDR3 sequences.

This clonotype has a count of ten or more. Its target is not known. Amplification of TCR alpha and beta CDR3 regions from RNA used iRepertoire nested multiplex PCR. Tissue mRNA or PBMC total RNA, 100-400 ng, went into one-step reverse transcription and amplification. One entry per CDR3 protein results from TCRdb running MiXCR on the multiplex PCR reads. The data show about 110,000 distinct CDR3 sequences, about 25% seen once. This TCR came from a human donor with low-grade glioma or glioblastoma, undergoing nonglioma brain surgery, or in good health (not recorded which). Sequencing input: glioma tissue, nonneoplastic brain tissue, or PBMCs (not recorded which).

DNA for the CDR3: TGCAGTGCTAGTGACGTCAGCTCTGGAAACACCATATATTTT. Amino acid sequence: CSASDVSSGNTIYF. This sequence joins TRBV20-1 and TRBJ1-3; D is uncertain. V was pared by 3 bases and J by 0 bases, with 9 bases between. From germline, CDR1 is DFQATT and CDR2 SNEGSKA (reference sequence). The CDR3 consists of 14 residues.